This TCR beta chain was recorded in a study of T-cell reconstitution after alpha-beta-depleted transplantation in children. Study-wide results and caveats: The study reportedly traced alpha-beta T cells about two months after transplant to several hundred expanded graft clones. T-cell counts and diversity at one year post-transplant came mainly from newly produced T cells. Recipient T cells and thymic progenitors that survived were the source of the high TCRbeta diversity seen at day 60 in some patients.

This clonotype has only a few counts. The antigen is undetermined. Construction of the TCRbeta library involved unique molecular identifiers. TCRdb reprocessed the PCR reads with MiXCR, giving one entry per CDR3 protein. There are approximately 980,000 distinct CDR3 sequences in the sample; under 30% occur only once, and roughly 27% lies in the top ten. V lost 3 bases and J lost 1, with 9 bases in between. CDR3 length: 14 amino acids. This TCR came from a boy less than two years old who had a stem cell transplant for SCID, so the T cells may come from the graft donor. The chain is built from TRBV12-3 or TRBV12-4 and TRBJ1-1; D remains ambiguous. Sample: PBMCs, mostly from graft donor cells, taken 360 days after TCRalphabeta/CD19-depleted stem cell transplant. The CDR3 sequence: CASSFMSANTEAFF. The CDR3, as DNA: TGTGCCAGCAGTTTTATGTCAGCGAACACTGAAGCTTTCTTT.